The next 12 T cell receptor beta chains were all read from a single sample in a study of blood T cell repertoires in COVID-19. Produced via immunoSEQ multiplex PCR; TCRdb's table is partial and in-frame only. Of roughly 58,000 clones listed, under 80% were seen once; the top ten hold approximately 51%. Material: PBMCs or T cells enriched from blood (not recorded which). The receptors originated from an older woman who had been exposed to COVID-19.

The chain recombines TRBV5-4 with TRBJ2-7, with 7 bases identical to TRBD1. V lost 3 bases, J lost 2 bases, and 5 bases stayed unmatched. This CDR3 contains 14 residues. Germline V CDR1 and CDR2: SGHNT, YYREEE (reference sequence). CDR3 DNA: TGTGCCAGCAGCTACGAACAGGGGACCTACGAGCAGTACTTC. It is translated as CASSYEQGTYEQYF.

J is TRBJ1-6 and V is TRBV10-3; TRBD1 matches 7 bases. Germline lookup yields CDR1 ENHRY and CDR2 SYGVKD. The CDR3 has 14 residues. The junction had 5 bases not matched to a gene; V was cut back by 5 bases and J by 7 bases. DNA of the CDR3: TGTGCCATCAGTATGACAGGGCTAAATTCACCCCTCCACTTT. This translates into CAISMTGLNSPLHF.

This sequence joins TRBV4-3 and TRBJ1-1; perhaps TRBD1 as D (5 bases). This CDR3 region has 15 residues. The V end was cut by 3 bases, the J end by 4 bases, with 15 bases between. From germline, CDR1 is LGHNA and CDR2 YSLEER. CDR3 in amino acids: CASSHSVGGGTEAFF. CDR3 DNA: TGCGCCAGCAGCCACTCAGTGGGGGGGGGCACTGAAGCTTTCTTT.

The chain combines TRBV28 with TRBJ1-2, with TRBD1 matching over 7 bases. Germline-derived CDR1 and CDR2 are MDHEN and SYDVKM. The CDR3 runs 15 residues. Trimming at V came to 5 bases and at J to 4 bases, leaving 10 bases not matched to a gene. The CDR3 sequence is CASSVDQTGLYGYTF. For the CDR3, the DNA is TGTGCCAGCAGTGTCGACCAGACAGGGCTCTATGGCTACACCTTC.

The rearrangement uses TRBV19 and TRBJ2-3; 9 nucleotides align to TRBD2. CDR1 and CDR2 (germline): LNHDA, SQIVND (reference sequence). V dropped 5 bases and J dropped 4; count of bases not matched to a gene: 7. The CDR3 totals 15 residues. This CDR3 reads CASSLRREGSDTQYF. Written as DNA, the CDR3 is TGTGCCAGTAGTTTGCGGCGGGAGGGATCAGATACGCAGTATTTT.

CDR3 DNA: TGTGCCAGCAGTTACTACAGGGATGAGCAGTTCTTC. This gives the protein CASSYYRDEQFF. V gene TRBV6-2 or TRBV6-3 combines with J gene TRBJ2-1; maybe TRBD1 (6 bases). CDR1 and CDR2 from the germline V gene are MNHEY and SVGEGT. Deletions cut 1 base from V and 8 bases from J, with 6 bases between. The CDR3 loop spans 12 amino acids.

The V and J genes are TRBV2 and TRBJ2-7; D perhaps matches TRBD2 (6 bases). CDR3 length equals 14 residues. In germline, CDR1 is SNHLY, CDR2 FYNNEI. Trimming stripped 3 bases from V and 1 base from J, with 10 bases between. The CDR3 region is CASSEEGESYEQYF. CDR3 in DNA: TGTGCCAGCAGTGAGGAGGGAGAATCCTACGAGCAGTACTTC.

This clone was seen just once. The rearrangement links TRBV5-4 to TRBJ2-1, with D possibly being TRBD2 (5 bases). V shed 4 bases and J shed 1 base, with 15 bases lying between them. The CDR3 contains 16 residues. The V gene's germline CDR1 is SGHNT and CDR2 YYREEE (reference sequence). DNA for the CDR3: TGTGCCAGCAGCCACCCAGGACTGAAGTCCTACAATGAGCAGTTCTTC. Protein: CASSHPGLKSYNEQFF.

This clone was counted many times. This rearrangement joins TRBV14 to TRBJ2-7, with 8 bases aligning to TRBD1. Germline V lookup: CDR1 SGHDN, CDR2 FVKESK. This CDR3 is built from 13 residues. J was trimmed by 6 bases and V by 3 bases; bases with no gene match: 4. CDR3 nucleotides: TGTGCCAGCAGCCAGGGCAGGGGGCGCGAGCAGTACTTC. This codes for CASSQGRGREQYF.

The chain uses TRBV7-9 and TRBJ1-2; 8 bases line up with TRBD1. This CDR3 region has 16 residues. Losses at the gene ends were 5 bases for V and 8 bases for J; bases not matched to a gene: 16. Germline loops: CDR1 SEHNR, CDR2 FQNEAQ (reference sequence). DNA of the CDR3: TGTGCCAGCAGCCCCATGTCAGGGGGCTACTTGGAGGGCTACACCTTC. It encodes CASSPMSGGYLEGYTF. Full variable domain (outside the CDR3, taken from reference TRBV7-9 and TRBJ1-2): DTGVSQNPRHKITKRGQNVTFRCDPISEHNRLYWYRQTLGQGPEFLTYFQNEAQLEKSRLLSDRFSAERPKGSFSTLEIQRTEQGDSAMYLCASSPMSGGYLEGYTFGSGTRLTVV.

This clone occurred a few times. Here the CDR3 reads CTSSQEEHRDYRPARYGPPHTQYF. CDR3 nucleotides: TGCACCAGCAGCCAAGAAGAGCACAGAGACTACCGACCAGCAAGGTACGGGCCCCCCCATACGCAGTATTTT. J is TRBJ2-3 and V is TRBV1; the table's D call, TRBD2, has no DNA check behind it. TRBV1 is designated a pseudogene. The CDR3 has 24 amino acids.

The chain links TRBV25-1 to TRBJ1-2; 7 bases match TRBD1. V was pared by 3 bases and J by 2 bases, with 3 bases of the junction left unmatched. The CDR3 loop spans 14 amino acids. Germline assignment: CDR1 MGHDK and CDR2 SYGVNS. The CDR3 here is CASSDDRANYGYTF. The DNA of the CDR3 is TGTGCCAGCAGTGATGACAGGGCAAACTATGGCTACACCTTC.